The present entry profiles one T cell receptor (beta chain) with its context. This entry is derived from a study of shared clonotypes between healthy human individuals. Study background: The composition of the donors was a couple of women and three men aged 18 to 49.

The CDR3 is 13 amino acids. V lost 10 bases and J lost 8, with 17 bases in between. Germline V lookup: CDR1 MDHEN, CDR2 SYDVKM. Clones were sequenced by immunoSEQ multiplex PCR, and TCRdb holds only the in-frame ones, with some missing. The table includes some 550,000 clones, around 97% detected once. This chain uses TRBV28 with TRBJ1-4; possibly TRBD1 for D (6 bases). Sequencing was performed on naive CD4+ T cells sorted from blood. Subset denoted: CD45RA+ positively selected. The clonotype comes from a woman aged 25 to 39 in good health. This chain's CDR3 is CATRRGAGEKLFF. CDR3 DNA: TGTGCCACCCGGCGGGGGGCAGGAGAAAAACTGTTTTTT.